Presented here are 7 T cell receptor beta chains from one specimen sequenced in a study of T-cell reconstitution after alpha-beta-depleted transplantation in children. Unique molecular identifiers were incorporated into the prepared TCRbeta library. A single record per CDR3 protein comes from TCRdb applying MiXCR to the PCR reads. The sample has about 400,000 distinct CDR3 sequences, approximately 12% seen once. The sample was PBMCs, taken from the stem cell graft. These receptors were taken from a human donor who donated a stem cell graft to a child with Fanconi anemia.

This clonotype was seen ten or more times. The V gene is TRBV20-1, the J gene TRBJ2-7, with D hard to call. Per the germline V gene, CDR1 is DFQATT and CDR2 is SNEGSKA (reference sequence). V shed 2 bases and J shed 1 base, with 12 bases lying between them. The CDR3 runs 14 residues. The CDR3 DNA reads TGCAGTGCTAGATCCAGTCATGTTTCCTACGAGCAGTACGTC. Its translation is CSARSSHVSYEQYV.

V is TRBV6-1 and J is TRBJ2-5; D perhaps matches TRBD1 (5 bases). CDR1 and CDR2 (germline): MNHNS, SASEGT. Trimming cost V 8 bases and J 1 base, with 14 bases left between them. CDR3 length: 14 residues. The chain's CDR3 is CASGIGGAQETQYF. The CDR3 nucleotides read TGTGCCAGCGGGATTGGTGGGGCCCAAGAGACCCAGTACTTC.

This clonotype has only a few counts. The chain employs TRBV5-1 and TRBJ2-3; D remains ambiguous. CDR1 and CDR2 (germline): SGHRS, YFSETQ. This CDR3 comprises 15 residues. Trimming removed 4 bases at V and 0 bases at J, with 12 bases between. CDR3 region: CASSRLKISTDTQYF. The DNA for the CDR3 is TGCGCCAGCAGCCGCCTTAAAATCAGCACAGATACGCAGTATTTT.

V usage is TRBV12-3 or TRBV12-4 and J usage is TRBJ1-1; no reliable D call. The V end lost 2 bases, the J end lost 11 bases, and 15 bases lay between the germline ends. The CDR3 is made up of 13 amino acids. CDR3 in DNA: TGTGCCAGCAGTTTAAATTCCGGAACCACGGCTTTCTTT. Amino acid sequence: CASSLNSGTTAFF.

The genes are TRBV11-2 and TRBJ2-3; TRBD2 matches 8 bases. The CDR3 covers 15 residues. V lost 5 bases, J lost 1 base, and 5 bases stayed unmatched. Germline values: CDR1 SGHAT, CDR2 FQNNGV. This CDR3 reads CASSEIGGGTDTQYF. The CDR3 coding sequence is TGTGCCAGCAGCGAGATCGGGGGGGGCACAGATACGCAGTATTTT.

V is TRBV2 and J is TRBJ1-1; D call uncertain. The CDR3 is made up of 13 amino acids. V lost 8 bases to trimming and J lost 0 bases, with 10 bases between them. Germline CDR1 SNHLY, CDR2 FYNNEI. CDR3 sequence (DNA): TGTGCCAGCTGTGTTTCGGTGAACACTGAAGCTTTCTTT. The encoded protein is CASCVSVNTEAFF.

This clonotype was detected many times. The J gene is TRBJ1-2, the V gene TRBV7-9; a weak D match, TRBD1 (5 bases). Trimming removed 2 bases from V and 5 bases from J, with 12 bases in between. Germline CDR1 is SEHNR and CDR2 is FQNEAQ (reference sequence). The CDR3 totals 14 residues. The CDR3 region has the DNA TGTGCCAGCAGCTTAACAGGAGTAGATTATGGCTACACCTTC. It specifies CASSLTGVDYGYTF.